The sequence of this T cell receptor beta chain was determined in a study of blood T cell repertoires in COVID-19. This clone appeared a single time. The V gene end was trimmed by 2 bases and the J gene end by 3 bases; junction bases not matched to a gene: 10. This CDR3 is 18 amino acids long. Germline-derived CDR1 and CDR2 are SGHAT and FQNNGV. Clones were sequenced by immunoSEQ multiplex PCR, and TCRdb holds only the in-frame ones, with some missing. The sample has fewer than 300,000 clones, roughly 90% seen once; the top ten hold around 1.1%. Participants reported their clinical history, and cohort assignment relied on those reports. Recovered Cohort 3 donors showed two negative PCRs, clearance, or symptom resolution.

The TCR comes from a woman in her thirties who had recovered from COVID-19. The sample comprised PBMCs or T cells enriched from blood (not recorded which). The chain links TRBV11-2 to TRBJ2-5; 12 positions match TRBD2. The CDR3 sequence: CASSLRLAGEDPEETQYF. CDR3 in DNA: TGTGCCAGCAGCTTAAGACTAGCGGGAGAGGACCCAGAAGAGACCCAGTACTTC.